These 20 T cell receptor beta chains share one sample of origin, sequenced in a study of T cells in localized non-small cell lung cancer (dated by TCRdb to the early 2020s). The library was generated by the immunoSEQ multiplex PCR assay. Entries here come from immuneACCESS through TCRdb and include only in-frame sequences with V and J called. Some clones fail to appear in such tables; in the studies checked, an unresolved V gene covers under half of the shortfall, and the cause of the remainder is unknown. In this sample the table shows around 5,700 clones, approximately 34% of which occur a single time. More than 8% of the sample is in the top ten clones. This specimen was lung tumor tissue, taken before any cancer treatment. These receptors all stem from a male donor older than 55 with stage I squamous cell lung carcinoma.

In this sample, this clone turned up a few times. This chain links TRBV7-5 with TRBJ1-6; the D call in the table, TRBD1, was not verified against the DNA. TRBV7-5 is a pseudogene. The CDR3 totals 16 residues. The DNA for the CDR3 is TGTGCCAGCAGCTTCGGCTGGGACATGAGTAATTCACCCCTCCACTTT. Its translation is CASSFGWDMSNSPLHF.

This chain uses TRBV19 with TRBJ2-1, with TRBD2 matching 10 bases. Germline CDR1 reads LNHDA; CDR2 reads SQIVND (reference sequence). CDR3 length: 15 residues. V lost 5 bases to trimming and J lost 4 bases; unmatched junction nucleotides: 5. As DNA, the CDR3 is TGTGCCAGTAGTTCCTGGACTAGCGGTTACAATGAGCAGTTCTTC. Translation: CASSSWTSGYNEQFF.

This rearrangement joins TRBV19 to TRBJ2-3, with TRBD2 identical over 8 bases. Germline trimming cut 6 bases from V and 6 bases from J; bases unmatched to any gene: 11. Germline CDR1 and CDR2: LNHDA and SQIVND (reference sequence). This CDR3 region has 15 residues. Written as DNA, the CDR3 is TGTGCCAGTAGCCTTAGCGGGGCCGACCGTGATACGCAGTATTTT. Its translation is CASSLSGADRDTQYF.

The chain recombines TRBV18 with TRBJ1-3; D is unresolved. Looked up from germline, CDR1 is KGHSH and CDR2 is LQKENI. The CDR3 is made up of 18 amino acids. V lost 0 bases and J lost 0, with 15 bases in between. The CDR3 sequence: CASSPPLTRPGSGNTIYF. CDR3 sequence (DNA): TGTGCCAGCTCACCACCTCTGACTAGGCCTGGCTCTGGAAACACCATATATTTT.

J is TRBJ1-6 and V is TRBV11-3; D call uncertain. Germline V gene data show CDR1 as SGHNT and CDR2 as YENEEA. CDR3 length: 14 amino acids. Trimming stripped 1 base from V and 8 bases from J, with 9 bases between. CDR3 residues: CASSLVPQDSPLHF. CDR3 bases: TGTGCCAGCAGCTTAGTCCCACAAGATTCACCCCTCCACTTT. Complete variable domain (other parts from reference TRBV11-3 and TRBJ1-6): EAGVVQSPRYKIIEKKQPVAFWCNPISGHNTLYWYLQNLGQGPELLIRYENEEAVDDSQLPKDRFSAERLKGVDSTLKIQPAELGDSAVYLCASSLVPQDSPLHFGNGTRLTVT.

The chain uses TRBV19 and TRBJ1-2, with no clear D. The CDR3 covers 13 residues. V dropped 5 bases and J dropped 6 bases, with 13 bases sitting between them. Germline V CDR1 and CDR2: LNHDA, SQIVND (reference sequence). CDR3 coding DNA: TGTGCCAGTAGTCGAGGCTCTGGGGATGGCTACACCTTC. It yields the protein CASSRGSGDGYTF.

This clone was counted between two and nine times. The genes are TRBV18 and TRBJ1-2; no clear D gene. Trimming shortened V by 3 bases and J by 8 bases, and 10 bases separated the two germline ends. Germline V gene data show CDR1 as KGHSH and CDR2 as LQKENI. This CDR3 contains 12 residues. CDR3 coding DNA: TGTGCCAGCTCACCCGTAAGAGAGGGCTACACCTTC. Translated, it gives CASSPVREGYTF. The full variable domain, rest sourced from reference TRBV18 and TRBJ1-2, is NAGVMQNPRHLVRRRGQEARLRCSPMKGHSHVYWYRQLPEEGLKFMVYLQKENIIDESGMPKERFSAEFPKEGPSILRIQQVVRGDSAAYFCASSPVREGYTFGSGTRLTVV.

The genes are TRBV6-8 and TRBJ2-7, with TRBD1 matching over 7 bases. The CDR3 extends over 17 amino acids. The V gene end was trimmed by 7 bases and the J gene end by 1 base; junction bases not matched to a gene: 16. CDR1 is MNHGY and CDR2 is SAAAGT in the germline V gene. The CDR3: CASTVETGPPISYEQYF. DNA of the CDR3: TGTGCCAGCACCGTTGAGACAGGGCCGCCCATATCCTACGAGCAGTACTTC.

The chain employs TRBV10-1 and TRBJ2-1; D may be TRBD2 (6 bases). Germline V gene sequence: CDR1 WNHNN, CDR2 SYGVQD (reference sequence). Trimming left V 0 bases short and J 2 bases short, with 17 bases between. The CDR3 is made up of 18 amino acids. CDR3 DNA: TGCGCCAGCAGTGAGTCGGGAGGAACTAGTCTTCCCTACAATGAGCAGTTCTTC. Protein sequence: CASSESGGTSLPYNEQFF.

This clone is medium-sized (0.01 to 0.1%) by share. J is TRBJ1-2 and V is TRBV9, with 8 positions matching TRBD1. This CDR3 has 15 amino acids. Germline lookup yields CDR1 SGDLS and CDR2 YYNGEE. Germline trimming cut 2 bases from V and 4 bases from J; bases unmatched to any gene: 7. DNA for the CDR3: TGTGCCAGCAGCGTTCAGGGGGCCGGGGGCTATGGCTACACCTTC. Amino acid sequence: CASSVQGAGGYGYTF.

This clone has just a few counts. The chain links TRBV30 to TRBJ1-1; D may be TRBD1 (5 bases). Germline V gives CDR1 GTSNPN, CDR2 SVGIG (reference sequence). This CDR3 spans 13 amino acids. V lost 4 bases to trimming and J lost 0 bases, with 9 bases between them. In nucleotides, the CDR3 is TGTGCCTGGATTAAGGGACTGAACACTGAAGCTTTCTTT. Residues: CAWIKGLNTEAFF.

This clone was counted a single time. The chain joins TRBV12-5 to TRBJ2-1, with 16 bases identical to TRBD2. Losses at the gene ends were 3 bases for V and 6 bases for J; bases not matched to a gene: 8. The germline CDR1 and CDR2 sequences are LGHNT and FRNRAP. The CDR3 is 18 amino acids. CDR3 in DNA: TGTGCTAGTGGTTTATCCCAGGGACTAGCGGGGGGGACCAATGAGCAGTTCTTC. Its protein product is CASGLSQGLAGGTNEQFF. The variable domain in full, with the rest retrieved from reference TRBV12-5 and TRBJ2-1, is DARVTQTPRHKVTEMGQEVTMRCQPILGHNTVFWYRQTMMQGLELLAYFRNRAPLDDSGMPKDRFSAEMPDATLATLKIQPSEPRDSAVYFCASGLSQGLAGGTNEQFFGPGTRLTVL.

This chain joins TRBV19 and TRBJ2-2; the match to TRBD2 covers 9 bases. The junction had 9 bases not matched to a gene; V was cut back by 9 bases and J by 4 bases. The CDR3 has 15 residues. Germline loops: CDR1 LNHDA, CDR2 SQIVND (reference sequence). The CDR3 spells CASLRVAGVTGELFF. In nucleotides, the CDR3 is TGTGCCAGCCTAAGGGTAGCGGGGGTCACCGGGGAGCTGTTTTTT.

By share of the sample, this clone is medium-sized (0.01 to 0.1%). The chain is built from TRBV10-3 and TRBJ2-7, with D possibly being TRBD2 (6 bases). In germline, CDR1 is ENHRY, CDR2 SYGVKD. Trimming shortened V by 8 bases and J by 4 bases, and 12 bases separated the two germline ends. The CDR3 contains 12 residues. The CDR3 region is CAIGGTGYEQYF. As DNA, the CDR3 is TGTGCCATCGGGGGGACTGGGTACGAGCAGTACTTC.

A few counts support this clone. The rearrangement links TRBV9 to TRBJ1-6; D gene unclear. This CDR3 contains 14 residues. Between the trimmed V and J ends, which lost 5 bases and 7 bases, there was a span of 13 bases. Germline V lookup: CDR1 SGDLS, CDR2 YYNGEE. CDR3 residues: CASSGTRANSPLHF. DNA of the CDR3: TGTGCCAGCAGTGGCACAAGGGCGAATTCACCCCTCCACTTT. The whole variable domain, remainder taken from reference TRBV9 and TRBJ1-6, is DSGVTQTPKHLITATGQRVTLRCSPRSGDLSVYWYQQSLDQGLQFLIQYYNGEERAKGNILERFSAQQFPDLHSELNLSSLELGDSALYFCASSGTRANSPLHFGNGTRLTVT.

This sequence joins TRBV18 and TRBJ1-3; tentative D call: TRBD1 (5 bases). CDR1 and CDR2 (germline): KGHSH, LQKENI. The V end was cut by 2 bases, the J end by 0 bases, with 11 bases between. The CDR3 covers 16 residues. The CDR3 nucleotides are TGTGCCAGCTCACCATTTGATGACAGCTCTGGAAACACCATATATTTT. This codes for CASSPFDDSSGNTIYF.

V and J are TRBV6-8 and TRBJ2-7; D gene unclear. V was pared by 6 bases and J by 1 base, with 7 bases between. Germline CDR1 and CDR2: MNHGY and SAAAGT. The CDR3 consists of 12 residues. As DNA, the CDR3 is TGTGCCAGCAGCATCGGATCCTACGAGCAGTACTTC. Residues: CASSIGSYEQYF.

The chain combines TRBV19 with TRBJ2-1; 11 bases are a match to TRBD2. Per the germline V gene, CDR1 is LNHDA and CDR2 is SQIVND (reference sequence). The CDR3 spans 15 residues. Unmatched junction bases numbered 4, after V lost 5 bases and J lost 4 bases. CDR3 sequence: CASSSSGGIYNEQFF. As DNA, the CDR3 is TGTGCCAGTAGTTCTAGCGGGGGGATATACAATGAGCAGTTCTTC. Full variable domain (outside the CDR3, taken from reference TRBV19 and TRBJ2-1): DGGITQSPKYLFRKEGQNVTLSCEQNLNHDAMYWYRQDPGQGLRLIYYSQIVNDFQKGDIAEGYSVSREKKESFPLTVTSAQKNPTAFYLCASSSSGGIYNEQFFGPGTRLTVL.

At least ten counts were recorded for this clone. V and J are TRBV11-3 and TRBJ1-1; D is unclear. Trimming pared 5 bases from V and 0 bases from J, leaving 10 bases between. The CDR3 covers 14 residues. CDR1 is SGHNT and CDR2 is YENEEA in the germline V gene. CDR3 coding DNA: TGTGCCAGCAGCCCCCCGGGAATGAACACTGAAGCTTTCTTT. Amino acid sequence: CASSPPGMNTEAFF.

This clone was seen a few times. The V call is TRBV11-3, the J call TRBJ1-1, with 7 bases aligning to TRBD1. The trim removed 6 bases at V and 5 bases at J, leaving 12 bases unmatched. CDR1 is SGHNT, CDR2 YENEEA, per germline. The CDR3 sequence is 15 residues long. CDR3 sequence (DNA): TGTGCCAGCAGTTTCTCCCTGGTACAGGGGACTGAAGCTTTCTTT. Protein: CASSFSLVQGTEAFF.